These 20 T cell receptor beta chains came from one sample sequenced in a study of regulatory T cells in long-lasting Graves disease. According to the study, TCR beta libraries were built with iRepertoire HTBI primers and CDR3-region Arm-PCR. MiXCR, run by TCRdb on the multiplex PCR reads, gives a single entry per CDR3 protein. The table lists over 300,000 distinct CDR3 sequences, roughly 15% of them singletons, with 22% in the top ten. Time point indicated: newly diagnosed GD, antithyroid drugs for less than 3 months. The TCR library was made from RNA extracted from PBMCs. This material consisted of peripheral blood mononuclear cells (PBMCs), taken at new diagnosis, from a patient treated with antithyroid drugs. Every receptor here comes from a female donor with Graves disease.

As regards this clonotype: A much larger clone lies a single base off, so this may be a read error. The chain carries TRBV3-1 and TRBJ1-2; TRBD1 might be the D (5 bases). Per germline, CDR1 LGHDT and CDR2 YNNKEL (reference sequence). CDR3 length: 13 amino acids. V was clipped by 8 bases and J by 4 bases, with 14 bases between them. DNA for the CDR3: TGTGCCAGCGGCTCGGGGGTGATCTATGGCTACACCTTC. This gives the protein CASGSGVIYGYTF.

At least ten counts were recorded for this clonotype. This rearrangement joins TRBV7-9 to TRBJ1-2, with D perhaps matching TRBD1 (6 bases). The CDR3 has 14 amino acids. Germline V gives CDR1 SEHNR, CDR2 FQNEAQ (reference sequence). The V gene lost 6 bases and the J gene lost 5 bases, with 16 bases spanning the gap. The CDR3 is CASSRPGQDYGYTF. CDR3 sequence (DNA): TGTGCCAGCAGTCGTCCGGGACAAGATTATGGCTACACCTTC.

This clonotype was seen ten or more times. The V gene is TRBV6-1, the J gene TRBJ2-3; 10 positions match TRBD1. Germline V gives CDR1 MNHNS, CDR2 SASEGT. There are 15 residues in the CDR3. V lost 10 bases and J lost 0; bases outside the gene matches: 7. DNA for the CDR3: TGTGCCACCACGTGGGACAGGGGTAGCACAGATACGCAGTATTTT. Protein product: CATTWDRGSTDTQYF.

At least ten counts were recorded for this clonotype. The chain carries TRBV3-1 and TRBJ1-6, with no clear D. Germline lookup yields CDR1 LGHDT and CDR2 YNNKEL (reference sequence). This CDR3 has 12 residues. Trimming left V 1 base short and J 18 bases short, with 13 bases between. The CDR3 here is CASSQGPRLPHF. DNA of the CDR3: TGTGCCAGCAGCCAAGGACCGAGACTACCCCACTTT.

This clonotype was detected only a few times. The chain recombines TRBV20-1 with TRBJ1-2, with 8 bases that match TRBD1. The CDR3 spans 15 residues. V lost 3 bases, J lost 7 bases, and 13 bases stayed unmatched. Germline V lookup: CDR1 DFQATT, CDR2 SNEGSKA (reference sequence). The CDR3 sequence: CSARGGQAKGGGYTF. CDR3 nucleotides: TGCAGTGCTAGGGGGGGACAGGCGAAAGGTGGTGGCTACACCTTC.

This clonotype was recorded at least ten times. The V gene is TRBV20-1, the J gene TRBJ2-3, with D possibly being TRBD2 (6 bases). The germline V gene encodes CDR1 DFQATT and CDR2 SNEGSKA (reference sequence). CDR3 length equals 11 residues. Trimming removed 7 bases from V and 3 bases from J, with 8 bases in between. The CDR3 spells CSVGGTDTQYF. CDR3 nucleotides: TGCAGTGTTGGGGGGACAGATACGCAGTATTTT.

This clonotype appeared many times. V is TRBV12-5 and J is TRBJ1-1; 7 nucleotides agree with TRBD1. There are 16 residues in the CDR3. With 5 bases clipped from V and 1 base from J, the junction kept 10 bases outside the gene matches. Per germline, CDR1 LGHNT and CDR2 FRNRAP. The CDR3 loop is CASGPPGDRPNTEAFF. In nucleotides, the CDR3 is TGTGCTAGTGGTCCTCCCGGGGACAGACCGAACACTGAAGCTTTCTTT.

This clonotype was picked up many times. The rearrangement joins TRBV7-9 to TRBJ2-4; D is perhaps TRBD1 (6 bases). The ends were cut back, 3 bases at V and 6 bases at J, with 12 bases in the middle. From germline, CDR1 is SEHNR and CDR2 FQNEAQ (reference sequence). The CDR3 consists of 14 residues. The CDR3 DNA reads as TGTGCCAGCAGCTTGGGGGCAACTGGAAACATTCAGTACTTC. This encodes CASSLGATGNIQYF.

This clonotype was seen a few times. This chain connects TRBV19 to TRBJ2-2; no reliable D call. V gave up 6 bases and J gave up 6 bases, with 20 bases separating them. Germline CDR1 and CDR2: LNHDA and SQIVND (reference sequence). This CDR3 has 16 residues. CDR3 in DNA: TGTGCCAGTAGGGCCGGGTCCAAAAGAGCCGCCGGGGAGCTGTTTTTT. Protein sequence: CASRAGSKRAAGELFF. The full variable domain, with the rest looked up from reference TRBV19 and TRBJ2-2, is DGGITQSPKYLFRKEGQNVTLSCEQNLNHDAMYWYRQDPGQGLRLIYYSQIVNDFQKGDIAEGYSVSREKKESFPLTVTSAQKNPTAFYLCASRAGSKRAAGELFFGEGSRLTVL.

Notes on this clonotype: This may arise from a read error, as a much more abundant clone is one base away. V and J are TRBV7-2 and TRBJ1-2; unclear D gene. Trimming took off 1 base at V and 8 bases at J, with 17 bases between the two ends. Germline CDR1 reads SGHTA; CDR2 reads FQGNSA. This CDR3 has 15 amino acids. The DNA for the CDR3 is TGTGCCAGCAGCTTAGTGTACAGTGCGGCCCGCGGCTACACCTTC. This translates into CASSLVYSAARGYTF.

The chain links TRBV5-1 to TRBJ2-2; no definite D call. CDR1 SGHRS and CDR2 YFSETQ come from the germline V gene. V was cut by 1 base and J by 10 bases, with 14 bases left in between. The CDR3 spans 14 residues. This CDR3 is CASSLNAAKAELFF. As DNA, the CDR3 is TGCGCCAGCAGCTTGAATGCCGCTAAGGCGGAGCTGTTTTTT.

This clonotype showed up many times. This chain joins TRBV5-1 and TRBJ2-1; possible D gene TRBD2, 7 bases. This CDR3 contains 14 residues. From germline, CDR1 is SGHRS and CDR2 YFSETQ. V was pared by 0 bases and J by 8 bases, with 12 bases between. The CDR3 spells CASSLGSGGDEQFF. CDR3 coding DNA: TGCGCCAGCAGCTTGGGGTCGGGGGGCGATGAGCAGTTCTTC.

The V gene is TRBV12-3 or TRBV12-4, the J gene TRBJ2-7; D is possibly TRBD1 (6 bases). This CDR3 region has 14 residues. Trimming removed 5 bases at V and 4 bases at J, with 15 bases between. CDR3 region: CASSKTSGTYEQYF. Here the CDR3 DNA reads TGTGCCAGCAGTAAGACCTCAGGGACATACGAGCAGTACTTC.

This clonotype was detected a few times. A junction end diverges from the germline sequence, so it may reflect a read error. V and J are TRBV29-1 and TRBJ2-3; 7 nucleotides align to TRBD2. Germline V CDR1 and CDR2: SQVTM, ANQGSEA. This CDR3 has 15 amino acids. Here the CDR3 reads CSVEPGLQLTDAQYF. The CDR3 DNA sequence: TGCAGCGTTGAGCCGGGACTACAACTCACAGATGCGCAGTATTTT.

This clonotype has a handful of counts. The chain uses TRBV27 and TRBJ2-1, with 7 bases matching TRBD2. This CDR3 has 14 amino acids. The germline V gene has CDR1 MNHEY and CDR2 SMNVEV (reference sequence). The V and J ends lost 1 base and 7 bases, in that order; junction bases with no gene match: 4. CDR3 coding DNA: TGTGCCAGCAGTTTATTACTAGCGAGAAATGAGCAGTTCTTC. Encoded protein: CASSLLLARNEQFF.

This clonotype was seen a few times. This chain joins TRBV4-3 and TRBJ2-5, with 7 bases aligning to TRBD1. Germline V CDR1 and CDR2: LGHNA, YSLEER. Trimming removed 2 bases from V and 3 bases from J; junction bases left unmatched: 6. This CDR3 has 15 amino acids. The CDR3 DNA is TGCGCCAGCAGCCAATTCGGGGACAGCAAAGAGACCCAGTACTTC. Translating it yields CASSQFGDSKETQYF.

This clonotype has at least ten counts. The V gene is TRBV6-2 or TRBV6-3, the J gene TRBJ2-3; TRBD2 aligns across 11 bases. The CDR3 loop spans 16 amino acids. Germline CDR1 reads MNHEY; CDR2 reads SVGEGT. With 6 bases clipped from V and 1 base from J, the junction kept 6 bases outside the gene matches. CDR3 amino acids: CASRDHSGGGTDTQYF. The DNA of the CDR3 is TGTGCCAGCAGGGACCATAGCGGGGGGGGCACAGATACGCAGTATTTT.

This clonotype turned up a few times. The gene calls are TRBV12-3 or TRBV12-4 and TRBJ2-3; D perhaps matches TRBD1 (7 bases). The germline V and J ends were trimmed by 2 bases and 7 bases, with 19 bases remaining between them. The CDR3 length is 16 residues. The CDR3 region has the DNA TGTGCCAGCAGTTTAAGCAGGGGGGTCCGCTTTAATACGCAGTATTTT. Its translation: CASSLSRGVRFNTQYF.

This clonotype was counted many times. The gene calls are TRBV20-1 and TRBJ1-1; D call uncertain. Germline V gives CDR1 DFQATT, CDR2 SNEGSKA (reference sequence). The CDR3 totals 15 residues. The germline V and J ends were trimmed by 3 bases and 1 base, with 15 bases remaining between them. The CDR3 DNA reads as TGCAGTGCTAGTTGGGGTGCCGGGAGGAACACTGAAGCTTTCTTT. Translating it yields CSASWGAGRNTEAFF.

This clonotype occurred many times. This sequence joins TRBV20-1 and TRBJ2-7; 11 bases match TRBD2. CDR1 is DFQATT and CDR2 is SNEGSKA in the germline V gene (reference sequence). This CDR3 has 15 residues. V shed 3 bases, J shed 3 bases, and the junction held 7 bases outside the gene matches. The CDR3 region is CSARQTSGRIYEQYF. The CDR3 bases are TGCAGTGCTAGGCAAACTAGCGGGAGAATCTACGAGCAGTACTTC.